A selection of T cell receptor beta chains follows, all from one sample in a study of T cell repertoires in cytomegalovirus infection. TCRdb independently ran MiXCR on the reads; one entry per CDR3 protein. Among 130,000 or so distinct CDR3 sequences listed, about 6.3% were seen once. The sequenced sample consisted of PBMCs. These receptor sequences come from a human donor in good health (CMV status not recorded). Some clones in this sample may be carry-over from other donors' samples. Each CDR3 is given with its conserved first and last residue. A D gene is named only where the DNA matches it firmly. The size entry is marked missing in some rows and otherwise reads once, few, many or a size class.

clone size	D gene	J gene	V gene	CDR3 protein	CDR3 DNA
many	.	TRBJ2-6	TRBV6-2/TRBV6-3	CASSSPTTVSGANVLTF	TGTGCCAGCAGTTCCCCTACAACCGTTTCTGGGGCCAACGTCCTGACTTTC
many	.	TRBJ2-7	TRBV7-8	CASSLATVMYEQYF	TGTGCCAGCAGCTTAGCGACAGTGATGTACGAGCAGTACTTC
many	.	TRBJ2-5	TRBV20-1	CSARGGAQETQYF	TGCAGTGCTAGAGGTGGGGCCCAAGAGACCCAGTACTTC
many	.	TRBJ1-2	TRBV7-2	CASRGAAGEFYGYTF	TGTGCCAGCAGGGGCGCGGCAGGGGAATTCTATGGCTACACCTTC
.	TRBD1	TRBJ2-5	TRBV29-1	CSAHGGQGVRETQYF	TGCAGCGCACACGGAGGACAGGGTGTTAGGGAGACCCAGTACTTC
many	.	TRBJ2-7	TRBV7-2	CASGAGAPNEQYF	TGTGCCAGCGGGGCGGGGGCCCCAAACGAGCAGTACTTC
many	.	TRBJ2-2	TRBV7-2	CASSLASTNTGELFF	TGTGCCAGCAGCTTAGCCTCAACAAACACCGGGGAGCTGTTTTTT
many	.	TRBJ1-2	TRBV2	CASSEALRRDNYGYTF	TGTGCCAGCAGTGAAGCCCTGAGACGGGACAACTATGGCTACACCTTC
many	.	TRBJ2-3	TRBV6-1	CASSESGTSTDTQYF	TGTGCCAGCAGTGAATCAGGGACTAGCACAGATACGCAGTATTTT
many	.	TRBJ2-1	TRBV6-2/TRBV6-3	CASSYRSTLHNEQFF	TGTGCCAGCAGTTACCGGTCCACCTTACACAATGAGCAGTTCTTC
few	.	TRBJ1-1	TRBV2	CASGQRQNTEAFF	TGTGCCAGCGGACAGAGGCAGAACACTGAAGCTTTCTTT
.	.	TRBJ2-5	TRBV2	CASSLLAGAQETQYF	TGTGCCAGCAGCCTCTTGGCGGGGGCCCAAGAGACCCAGTACTTC
many	.	TRBJ2-1	TRBV12-3/TRBV12-4	CASSSGRYNEQFF	TGTGCCAGCAGCTCCGGGCGATACAATGAGCAGTTCTTC
many	TRBD2	TRBJ2-1	TRBV11-2	CASSLGVAGWNEQFF	TGTGCCAGCAGCTTAGGTGTAGCGGGCTGGAATGAGCAGTTCTTC
many	TRBD1	TRBJ2-3	TRBV7-2	CASSSPGGISITDTQYF	TGTGCCAGCAGCTCCCCAGGGGGCATTTCCATCACAGATACGCAGTATTTT
many	.	TRBJ1-2	TRBV7-6	CASRPLGRGGYTF	TGTGCCAGCAGGCCTCTGGGGAGAGGCGGCTACACCTTC
many	TRBD2	TRBJ2-1	TRBV7-7	CASSLIAGGPWFF	TGTGCTAGCAGCTTAATAGCGGGGGGGCCGTGGTTCTTC
many	.	TRBJ2-2	TRBV6-2/TRBV6-3	CASRFTITGELFF	TGTGCCAGCAGATTTACAATCACCGGGGAGCTGTTTTTT
many	.	TRBJ1-1	TRBV2	CASSGPGGQRERRTEAFF	TGTGCCAGCAGTGGGCCGGGGGGACAAAGGGAACGGAGGACTGAAGCTTTCTTT
many	.	TRBJ2-1	TRBV7-2	CASSSRSYNEQFF	TGTGCCAGCAGCTCCCGCTCCTACAATGAGCAGTTCTTC
many	.	TRBJ2-2	TRBV20-1	CSARGGGSNTGELFF	TGCAGTGCTAGAGGAGGGGGATCGAACACCGGGGAGCTGTTTTTT
many	.	TRBJ1-3	TRBV7-2	CASSVKRSLFSGNTIYF	TGTGCCAGCAGCGTAAAGAGGTCCCTTTTCTCTGGAAACACCATATATTTT
many	TRBD1	TRBJ2-1	TRBV12-3/TRBV12-4	CASSATGSHNEQFF	TGTGCCAGCAGTGCGACAGGGAGCCACAATGAGCAGTTCTTC
few	TRBD1	TRBJ2-3	TRBV12-3/TRBV12-4	CANSLGTGYEDTQYF	TGTGCCAACTCCCTAGGGACAGGGTATGAGGATACGCAGTATTTT
.	.	TRBJ2-2	TRBV6-1	CASSSKTNTGELFF	TGTGCCAGCAGTAGTAAGACGAACACCGGGGAGCTGTTTTTT
.	.	TRBJ1-1	TRBV2	CASSERVMNTEAFF	TGTGCCAGCAGTGAAAGGGTGATGAACACTGAAGCTTTCTTT
many	.	TRBJ1-6	TRBV28	CASSPPGRALDSPLHF	TGTGCCAGCAGCCCCCCCGGGCGCGCATTGGATTCACCCCTCCACTTT
many	.	TRBJ2-4	TRBV7-2	CASSLSRAKNIQYF	TGTGCCAGCAGCTTGTCTAGAGCCAAAAACATTCAGTACTTC
many	.	TRBJ1-3	TRBV7-9	CASTEGSGNTIYF	TGTGCCAGCACCGAAGGTTCTGGAAACACCATATATTTT